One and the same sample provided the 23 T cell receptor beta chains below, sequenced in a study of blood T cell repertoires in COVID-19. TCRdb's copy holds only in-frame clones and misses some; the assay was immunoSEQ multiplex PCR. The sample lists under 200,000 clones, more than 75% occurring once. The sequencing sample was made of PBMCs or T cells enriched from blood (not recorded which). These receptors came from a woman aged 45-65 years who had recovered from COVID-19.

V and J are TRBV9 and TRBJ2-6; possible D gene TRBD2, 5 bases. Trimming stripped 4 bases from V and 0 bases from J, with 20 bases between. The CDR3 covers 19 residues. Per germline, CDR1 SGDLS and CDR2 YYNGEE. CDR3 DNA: TGTGCCAGCAGCCATCCCCTCGGAGGATCTCACTCTGGGGCCAACGTCCTGACTTTC. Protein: CASSHPLGGSHSGANVLTF. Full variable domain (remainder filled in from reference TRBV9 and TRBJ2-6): DSGVTQTPKHLITATGQRVTLRCSPRSGDLSVYWYQQSLDQGLQFLIQYYNGEERAKGNILERFSAQQFPDLHSELNLSSLELGDSALYFCASSHPLGGSHSGANVLTFGAGSRLTVL.

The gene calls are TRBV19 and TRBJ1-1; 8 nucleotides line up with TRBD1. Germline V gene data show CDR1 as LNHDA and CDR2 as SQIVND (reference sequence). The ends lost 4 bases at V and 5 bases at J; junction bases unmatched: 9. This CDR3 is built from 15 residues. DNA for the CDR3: TGTGCCAGTAGTACCCCAGGGGGCGCGAGGACTGAAGCTTTCTTT. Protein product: CASSTPGGARTEAFF.

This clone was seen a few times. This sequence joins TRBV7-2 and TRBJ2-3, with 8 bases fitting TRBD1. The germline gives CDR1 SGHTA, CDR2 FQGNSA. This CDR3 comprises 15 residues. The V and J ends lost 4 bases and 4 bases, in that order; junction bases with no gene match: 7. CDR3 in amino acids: CASSSWGQVADTQYF. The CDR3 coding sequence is TGTGCCAGCAGCTCCTGGGGACAGGTTGCAGATACGCAGTATTTT. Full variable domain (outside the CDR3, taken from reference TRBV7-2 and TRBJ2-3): GAGVSQSPSNKVTEKGKDVELRCDPISGHTALYWYRQSLGQGLEFLIYFQGNSAPDKSGLPSDRFSAERTGGSVSTLTIQRTQQEDSAVYLCASSSWGQVADTQYFGPGTRLTVL.

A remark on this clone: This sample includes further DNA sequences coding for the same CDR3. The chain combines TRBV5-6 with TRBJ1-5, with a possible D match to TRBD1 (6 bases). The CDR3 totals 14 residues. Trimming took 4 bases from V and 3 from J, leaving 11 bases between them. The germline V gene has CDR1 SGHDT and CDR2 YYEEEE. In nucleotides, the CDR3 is TGTGCCAGCAGCCTAGGACAGTTCAATCAGCCCCAGCATTTT. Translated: CASSLGQFNQPQHF.

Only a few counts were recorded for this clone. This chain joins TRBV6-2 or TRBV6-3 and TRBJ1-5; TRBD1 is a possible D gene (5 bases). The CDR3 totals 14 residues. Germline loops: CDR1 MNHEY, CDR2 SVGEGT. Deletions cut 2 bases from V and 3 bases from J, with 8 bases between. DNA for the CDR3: TGTGCCAGCAGTTACGGGGCGAACAATCAGCCCCAGCATTTT. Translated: CASSYGANNQPQHF.

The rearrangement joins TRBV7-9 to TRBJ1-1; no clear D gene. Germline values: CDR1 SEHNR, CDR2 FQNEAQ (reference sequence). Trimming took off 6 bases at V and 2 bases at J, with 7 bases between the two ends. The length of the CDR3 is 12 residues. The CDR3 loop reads CASRASNTEAFF. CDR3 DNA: TGTGCCAGCAGGGCAAGTAACACTGAAGCTTTCTTT.

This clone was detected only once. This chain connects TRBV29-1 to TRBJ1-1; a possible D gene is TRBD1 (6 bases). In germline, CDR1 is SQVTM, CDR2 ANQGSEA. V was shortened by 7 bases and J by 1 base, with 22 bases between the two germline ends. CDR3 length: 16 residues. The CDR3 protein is CSAGTGTRYQNTEAFF. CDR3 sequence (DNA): TGCAGCGCCGGGACCGGGACAAGATATCAGAACACTGAAGCTTTCTTT.

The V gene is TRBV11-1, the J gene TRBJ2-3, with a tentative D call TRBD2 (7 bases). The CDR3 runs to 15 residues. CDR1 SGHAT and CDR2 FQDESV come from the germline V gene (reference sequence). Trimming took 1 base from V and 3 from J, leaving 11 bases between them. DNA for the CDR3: TGTGCCAGCAGCTTAGGGGGGGGCCCAACAGATACGCAGTATTTT. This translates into CASSLGGGPTDTQYF.

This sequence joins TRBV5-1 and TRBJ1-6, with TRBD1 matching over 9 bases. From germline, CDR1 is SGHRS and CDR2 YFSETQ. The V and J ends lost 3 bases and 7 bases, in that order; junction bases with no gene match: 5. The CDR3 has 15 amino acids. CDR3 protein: CASSSSGTGNSPLHF. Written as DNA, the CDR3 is TGCGCCAGCAGCTCCTCCGGGACAGGGAATTCACCCCTCCACTTT.

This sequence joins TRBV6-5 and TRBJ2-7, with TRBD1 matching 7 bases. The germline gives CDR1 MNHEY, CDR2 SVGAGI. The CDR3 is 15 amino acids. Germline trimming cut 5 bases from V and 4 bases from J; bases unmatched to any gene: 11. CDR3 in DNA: TGTGCCAGCAGTCCCACAGGGGCCGCTGCTTACGAGCAGTACTTC. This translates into CASSPTGAAAYEQYF.

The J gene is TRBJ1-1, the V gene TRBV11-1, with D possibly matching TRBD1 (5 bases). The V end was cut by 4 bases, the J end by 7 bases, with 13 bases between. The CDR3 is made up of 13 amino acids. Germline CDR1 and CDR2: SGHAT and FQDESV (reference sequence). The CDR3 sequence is CASSSRQKGEAFF. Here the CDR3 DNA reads TGTGCCAGCAGCTCTAGACAGAAAGGTGAAGCTTTCTTT.

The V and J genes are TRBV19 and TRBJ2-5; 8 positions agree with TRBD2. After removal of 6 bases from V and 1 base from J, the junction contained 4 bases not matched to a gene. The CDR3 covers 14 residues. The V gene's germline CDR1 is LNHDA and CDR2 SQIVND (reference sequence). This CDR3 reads CASRIAGGQETQYF. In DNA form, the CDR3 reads TGTGCCAGTAGAATTGCGGGGGGCCAAGAGACCCAGTACTTC.

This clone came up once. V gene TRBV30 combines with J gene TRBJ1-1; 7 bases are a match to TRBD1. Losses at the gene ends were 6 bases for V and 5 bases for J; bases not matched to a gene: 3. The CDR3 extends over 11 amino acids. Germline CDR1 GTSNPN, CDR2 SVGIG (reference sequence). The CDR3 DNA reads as TGTGCCTGCCACAGGGGTACTGAAGCTTTCTTT. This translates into CACHRGTEAFF.

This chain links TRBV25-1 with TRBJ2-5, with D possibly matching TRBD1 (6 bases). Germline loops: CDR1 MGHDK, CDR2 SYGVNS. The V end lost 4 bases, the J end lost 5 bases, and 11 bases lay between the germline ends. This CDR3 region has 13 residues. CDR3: CASSGGGLETQYF. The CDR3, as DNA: TGTGCCAGCAGTGGAGGGGGATTGGAGACCCAGTACTTC.

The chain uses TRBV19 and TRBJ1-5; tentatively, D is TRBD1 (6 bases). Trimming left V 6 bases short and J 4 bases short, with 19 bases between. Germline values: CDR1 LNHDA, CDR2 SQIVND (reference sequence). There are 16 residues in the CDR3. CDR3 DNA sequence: TGTGCCAGTAGCCTCTCCGGGACACTTGTAAATCAGCCCCAGCATTTT. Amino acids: CASSLSGTLVNQPQHF.

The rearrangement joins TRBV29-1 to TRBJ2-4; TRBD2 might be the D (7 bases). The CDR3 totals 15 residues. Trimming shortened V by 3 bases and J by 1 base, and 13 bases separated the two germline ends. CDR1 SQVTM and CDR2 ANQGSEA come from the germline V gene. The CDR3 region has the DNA TGCAGCGTTGAGTGGGAGGGGGTTGCCAAAAACATTCAGTACTTC. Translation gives CSVEWEGVAKNIQYF.

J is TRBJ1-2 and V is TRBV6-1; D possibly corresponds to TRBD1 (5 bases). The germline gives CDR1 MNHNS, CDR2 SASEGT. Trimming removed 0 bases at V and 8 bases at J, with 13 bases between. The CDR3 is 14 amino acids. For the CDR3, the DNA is TGTGCCAGCAGTGAAGCTAGGACAAGCCGGGGCTACACCTTC. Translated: CASSEARTSRGYTF.

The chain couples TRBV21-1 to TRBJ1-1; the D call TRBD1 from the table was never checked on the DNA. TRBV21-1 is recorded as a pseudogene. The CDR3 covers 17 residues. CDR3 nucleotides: TGTGCCAGCAGCAAGGGAACCTCAGGGGTTCCGCACACTGAAGCTTTCTTT. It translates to CASSKGTSGVPHTEAFF.

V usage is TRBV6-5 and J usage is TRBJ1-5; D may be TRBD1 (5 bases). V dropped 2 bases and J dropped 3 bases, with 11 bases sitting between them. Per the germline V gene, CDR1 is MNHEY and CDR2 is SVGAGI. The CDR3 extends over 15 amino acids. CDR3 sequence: CASSYQQGPNQPQHF. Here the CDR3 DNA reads TGTGCCAGCAGTTACCAGCAGGGCCCCAATCAGCCCCAGCATTTT.

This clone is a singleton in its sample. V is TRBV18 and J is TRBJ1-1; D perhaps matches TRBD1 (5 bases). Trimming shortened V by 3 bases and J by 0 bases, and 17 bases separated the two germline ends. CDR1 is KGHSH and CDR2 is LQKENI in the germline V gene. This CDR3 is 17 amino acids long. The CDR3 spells CASSPRGGLSMNTEAFF. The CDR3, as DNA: TGTGCCAGCTCACCCCGTGGGGGGTTAAGTATGAACACTGAAGCTTTCTTT.

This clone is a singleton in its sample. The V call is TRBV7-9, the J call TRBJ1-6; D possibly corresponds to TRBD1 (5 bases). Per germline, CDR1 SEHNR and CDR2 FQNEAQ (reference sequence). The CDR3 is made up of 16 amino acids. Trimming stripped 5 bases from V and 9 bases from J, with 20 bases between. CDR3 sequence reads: CASSPGQATGGSPLHF. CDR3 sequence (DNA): TGTGCCAGCAGCCCCGGACAAGCCACGGGTGGTTCACCCCTCCACTTT.

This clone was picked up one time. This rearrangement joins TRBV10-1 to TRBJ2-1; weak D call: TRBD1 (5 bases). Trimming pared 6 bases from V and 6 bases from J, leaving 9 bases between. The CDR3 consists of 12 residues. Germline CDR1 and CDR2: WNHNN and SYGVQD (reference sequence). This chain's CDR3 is CASRARANEQFF. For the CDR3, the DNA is TGCGCCAGCAGGGCCAGGGCCAATGAGCAGTTCTTC.

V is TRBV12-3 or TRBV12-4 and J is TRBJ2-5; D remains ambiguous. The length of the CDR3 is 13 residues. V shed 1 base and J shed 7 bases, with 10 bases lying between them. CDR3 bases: TGTGCCAGCAGTTTAGTAGCCGCCGGGACCCAGTACTTC. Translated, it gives CASSLVAAGTQYF.